The TCR beta chain described here comes from a study of graft-versus-host responses after intestinal transplantation. Across the study: The recipients all started with anti-thymocyte globulin induction and then took tacrolimus and steroids for 3 to 4 years.

The data were produced by immunoSEQ multiplex PCR, yet TCRdb's version contains in-frame clones alone and is incomplete. This sample yields 35,000 to 45,000 clones, of which about 92% are seen a single time; less than 4.5% belongs to the top ten. As to this clone: Its antigen is as yet unknown.

Points from the study as a whole: The study found high graft-versus-host to host-versus-graft clonal ratios in allografts of patients with graft-donor T cell macrochimerism. Early post-transplant HvG declines were associated with peak circulating GvH clone levels. Present in recipient marrow, GvH clones included some that appeared first in ileum or blood.

From germline, CDR1 is LNHDA and CDR2 SQIVND (reference sequence). V lost 5 bases and J lost 9; bases outside the gene matches: 15. The CDR3 runs 17 residues. The sequences come from PBMCs, collected around 730 days after intestinal transplantation. The TCR was taken from a human patient who received an intestinal transplant, so some T cells may come from the graft donor. V usage is TRBV19 and J usage is TRBJ2-2, with TRBD2 matching over 10 bases. CDR3: CASSLGLAGAVGWELFF. In DNA form, the CDR3 reads TGTGCCAGTAGTTTGGGCCTAGCGGGGGCCGTAGGTTGGGAGCTGTTTTTT.